The rows below give T cell receptor beta chains drawn from one sample of a study of a mutant IDH1 vaccine in newly diagnosed glioma. Measured with immunoSEQ multiplex PCR; TCRdb has only the in-frame clones, and not every one. The sample includes about 36,000 clones, roughly 78% of them seen just once. The sequences come from PBMCs, collected from a glioma patient treated with radiotherapy, temozolomide or both. The source of these receptors is a man aged 40-55 years with glioma. Some clones in this sample may be carry-over from other donors' samples. CDR3s include the opening cysteine and the closing phenylalanine or tryptophan. The D gene is left open where the match is weak. Clone size is given for some rows only: seen once, a few or many times, or a class if the clone is expanded.

size,J,V,D,CDR3,DNA
NA,TRBJ1-2,TRBV30,NA,CAWTQVSGYTF,TGTGCCTGGACTCAGGTGTCTGGCTACACCTTC
NA,TRBJ1-4,TRBV6-5,NA,CASSPGGETNEKLFF,TGTGCCAGCAGCCCCGGGGGGGAGACTAATGAAAAACTGTTTTTT
once,TRBJ1-2,TRBV2,NA,CASTERDVGGYTF,TGTGCCAGCACCGAACGGGATGTCGGTGGCTACACCTTC
NA,TRBJ2-7,TRBV29-1,NA,CSVSGTYEQYF,TGCAGCGTTTCCGGGACCTACGAGCAGTACTTC
NA,TRBJ2-3,TRBV2,TRBD2,CASSVERDTDTQYF,TGTGCCAGCAGTGTAGAGCGGGACACAGATACGCAGTATTTT
NA,TRBJ1-1,TRBV5-6,NA,CASSLGGPGGAFF,TGTGCCAGCAGCTTGGGGGGACCCGGTGGCGCTTTCTTT
NA,TRBJ1-1,TRBV6-5,TRBD1,CASTEGDRENTEAFF,TGTGCCAGCACCGAAGGGGACAGGGAAAACACTGAAGCTTTCTTT
NA,TRBJ2-2,TRBV27,TRBD2,CASSFGRAGQLFF,TGTGCCAGCAGTTTCGGGCGAGCGGGGCAGCTGTTTTTT
NA,TRBJ1-1,TRBV10-3,NA,CAIRDPGGDTEAFF,TGTGCCATCAGAGATCCGGGAGGTGACACTGAAGCTTTCTTT
once,TRBJ1-3,TRBV4-1,TRBD1,CASSQDPGTGLGNTIYF,TGCGCCAGCAGCCAAGATCCCGGGACAGGGTTGGGAAACACCATATATTTT
once,TRBJ1-1,TRBV5-1,NA,CATSLEMNTEAFF,TGCGCCACTTCCCTAGAAATGAACACTGAAGCTTTCTTT
NA,TRBJ1-3,TRBV4-1,NA,CASSQVAFSGNTIYF,TGCGCCAGCAGCCAAGTGGCGTTCTCTGGAAACACCATATATTTT
NA,TRBJ1-1,TRBV28,NA,CASSLPLSLDTEAFF,TGTGCCAGCAGTTTACCCCTTAGTCTGGACACTGAAGCTTTCTTT
NA,TRBJ2-7,TRBV5-4,NA,CASSLGAALEQYF,TGTGCCAGCAGCTTGGGGGCAGCCCTCGAGCAGTACTTC
NA,TRBJ2-5,TRBV19,NA,CASSIKGVRETQYF,TGTGCCAGTAGTATAAAGGGGGTAAGAGAGACCCAGTACTTC
NA,TRBJ1-6,TRBV27,NA,CASSPPGPYSPLHF,TGTGCCAGCAGTCCCCCGGGACCTTATTCACCCCTCCACTTT
once,TRBJ2-7,TRBV4-1,TRBD1,CASSQGTGGTYEQYF,TGCGCCAGCAGCCAAGGGACAGGGGGCACCTACGAGCAGTACTTC
NA,TRBJ1-2,TRBV27,NA,CASSLWGGYGYTF,TGTGCCAGCAGTTTATGGGGGGGCTATGGCTACACCTTC
NA,TRBJ2-2,TRBV14,NA,CASSQTFGSPTGELFF,TGTGCCAGCAGCCAAACCTTCGGCAGCCCGACCGGGGAGCTGTTTTTT
NA,TRBJ1-1,TRBV11-2,NA,CASSLGSIRAFF,TGTGCCAGCAGCTTAGGGTCTATAAGAGCTTTCTTT
NA,TRBJ1-1,TRBV10-3,NA,CAISESGGENTEAFF,TGTGCCATCAGTGAGTCCGGGGGGGAGAACACTGAAGCTTTCTTT
few,TRBJ2-2,TRBV7-7,TRBD1,CASSLGGTGNTGELFF,TGTGCTAGCAGCTTAGGCGGGACAGGGAACACCGGGGAGCTGTTTTTT
NA,TRBJ2-7,TRBV25-1,TRBD2,CASSEYGRGSYEQYF,TGTGCCAGCAGTGAATATGGGCGGGGGTCCTACGAGCAGTACTTC
once,TRBJ1-2,TRBV15,NA,CATRPQGANYGYTF,TGTGCCACCAGGCCACAGGGAGCTAACTATGGCTACACCTTC
NA,TRBJ1-2,TRBV10-3,TRBD1,CAIRLQGQATYGYTF,TGTGCCATCAGATTACAGGGACAGGCTACCTATGGCTACACCTTC
NA,TRBJ2-7,TRBV4-3,NA,CASSQDGFPLYEQYF,TGCGCCAGCAGCCAAGACGGGTTTCCCCTCTACGAGCAGTACTTC
NA,TRBJ1-2,TRBV30,TRBD1,CAWSPGQGGYGYTF,TGTGCCTGGAGTCCCGGACAGGGGGGCTATGGCTACACCTTC
NA,TRBJ1-1,TRBV5-1,TRBD1,CASSLNRGHTEAFF,TGCGCCAGCAGCTTGAACAGGGGGCATACTGAAGCTTTCTTT
NA,TRBJ1-5,TRBV25-1,NA,CASSGYLGQPQHF,TGTGCCAGCAGTGGGTACTTGGGCCAGCCCCAGCATTTT
NA,TRBJ1-2,TRBV30,NA,CAWSVLEGPDGYTF,TGTGCCTGGAGTGTACTCGAGGGACCCGATGGCTACACCTTC
NA,TRBJ1-5,TRBV15,NA,CATSRDNLNYQPQHF,TGTGCCACCAGCAGAGACAATCTCAACTATCAGCCCCAGCATTTT
NA,TRBJ2-6,TRBV6-1,NA,CASTPQYSGANVLTF,TGTGCCAGCACCCCCCAGTACTCTGGGGCCAACGTCCTGACTTTC
NA,TRBJ1-2,TRBV6-4,NA,CASSEGLGYRVYGYTF,TGTGCCAGCAGTGAAGGACTAGGGTACCGGGTCTATGGCTACACCTTC
NA,TRBJ1-1,TRBV29-1,NA,CSVEKIGNTEAFF,TGCAGCGTCGAAAAAATAGGGAACACTGAAGCTTTCTTT
NA,TRBJ2-1,TRBV29-1,TRBD2,CSVNSGGAGNEQFF,TGCAGCGTGAATAGCGGGGGGGCCGGGAATGAGCAGTTCTTC
NA,TRBJ1-4,TRBV5-1,TRBD1,CASSPRGTGVGEKLFF,TGCGCCAGCAGCCCGAGGGGGACAGGGGTTGGGGAAAAACTGTTTTTT
NA,TRBJ1-1,TRBV7-9,NA,CASSLAPEAFF,TGTGCCAGCAGCTTAGCGCCTGAAGCTTTCTTT
NA,TRBJ2-7,TRBV11-2,NA,CASSLDWGGGEQYF,TGTGCCAGCAGCTTAGATTGGGGCGGAGGCGAGCAGTACTTC
NA,TRBJ1-1,TRBV7-9,TRBD1,CASSLRQGDTEAFF,TGTGCCAGCAGCTTGCGACAGGGGGACACTGAAGCTTTCTTT
NA,TRBJ2-3,TRBV7-2,TRBD2,CASSLALLAGGPADTQYF,TGTGCCAGCAGCTTAGCGCTACTAGCGGGGGGGCCTGCAGATACGCAGTATTTT
NA,TRBJ1-5,TRBV30,NA,CAWSVARINQPQHF,TGTGCCTGGAGTGTAGCCAGGATCAATCAGCCCCAGCATTTT
NA,TRBJ2-7,TRBV2,TRBD2,CASRERGPSSYEQYF,TGTGCCAGCAGAGAGCGGGGGCCGAGCTCCTACGAGCAGTACTTC
few,TRBJ1-1,TRBV13,NA,CASSFRLNTEAFF,TGTGCCAGCAGCTTTAGATTGAACACTGAAGCTTTCTTT
NA,TRBJ2-7,TRBV5-1,NA,CASSLPDSYEQYF,TGCGCCAGCAGCTTACCCGACAGCTACGAGCAGTACTTC
NA,TRBJ1-4,TRBV7-2,NA,CASSLVGSGGEKLFF,TGTGCCAGCAGCTTAGTGGGTTCGGGAGGTGAAAAACTGTTTTTT
few,TRBJ1-5,TRBV4-2,TRBD1,CASSPDRERGNQPQHF,TGTGCCAGTTCACCTGACAGGGAAAGAGGCAATCAGCCCCAGCATTTT
few,TRBJ1-1,TRBV29-1,TRBD1,CSVTTGVGTEAFF,TGCAGCGTTACGACAGGGGTCGGCACTGAAGCTTTCTTT
NA,TRBJ1-5,TRBV5-5,NA,CASSRGRGWDQPQHF,TGTGCCAGCAGCCGGGGCAGGGGCTGGGATCAGCCCCAGCATTTT
NA,TRBJ1-1,TRBV15,NA,CATSRTRTNTEAFF,TGTGCCACCAGCAGAACCAGAACGAACACTGAAGCTTTCTTT